The sequence of this TCR beta chain was determined in a study of shared clonotypes between healthy human individuals. Background on the study: A donor's plate count was three for CD4 naive and three for CD4 memory; CD8 naive had two and CD8 memory one.

This clone is a singleton in its sample. Its antigen is undetermined. Researchers ran the assay at a deep level. Some clones are missing from TCRdb's copy, which holds only in-frame ones; the method was immunoSEQ multiplex PCR. The sample yields under 2,000,000 clones, about 95% seen once. Study observations and caveats: For naive CD4 cells, approximately 4.8% of clonotypes were shared across a handful of donors. Although depth was large, rarefaction showed that sequencing of the sorted subsets was incomplete.

CD45RO-negative CD8 cells positively selected for CCR7 made up the naive population, which excluded terminally differentiated effector memory CD45RA+ cells. The germline V and J ends were trimmed by 0 bases and 4 bases, with 8 bases remaining between them. The CDR3 has 13 residues. From germline, CDR1 is SGHRS and CDR2 YFSETQ. What was sequenced was naive CD8+ T cells sorted from blood. The receptor was derived from a man between 18 and 35 years old in good health. The V gene is TRBV5-1, the J gene TRBJ2-7; D uncertain. CDR3 DNA sequence: TGCGCCAGCAGCTTGGAGGGCGAGTACGAGCAGTACTTC. It encodes CASSLEGEYEQYF.